The 19 T cell receptor beta chains below come from one sample, sequenced in a study of blood T cell repertoires in COVID-19. The data were produced by immunoSEQ multiplex PCR, yet TCRdb's version contains in-frame clones alone and is incomplete. The table has approximately 76,000 clones, about 86% seen once. The sample was peripheral blood. The origin of the receptors is a man of 80 years or more in a cohort sampled during active COVID-19.

A single count supports this clone. The DNA for the CDR3 is TGTGCCAGCCGAACGGAGGTGGTCGCTTTCTTT. Encoded protein: CASRTEVVAFF. The gene calls are TRBV2 and TRBJ1-1; the D is unclear. CDR1 is SNHLY, CDR2 FYNNEI, per germline. V dropped 8 bases and J dropped 11 bases, with 15 bases sitting between them. The CDR3 is made up of 11 amino acids.

The rearrangement joins TRBV14 to TRBJ1-1, with D perhaps TRBD1 (5 bases). The germline V and J ends were trimmed by 1 base and 0 bases, with 15 bases remaining between them. CDR1 is SGHDN, CDR2 FVKESK, per germline. The CDR3 totals 17 residues. The CDR3 loop reads CASSQGRVWAMNTEAFF. In DNA form, the CDR3 reads TGTGCCAGCAGCCAAGGCAGGGTGTGGGCCATGAACACTGAAGCTTTCTTT.

This clone was observed once. The chain links TRBV5-1 to TRBJ2-2; 7 bases map to TRBD2. Germline V gene sequence: CDR1 SGHRS, CDR2 YFSETQ. With 7 bases clipped from V and 1 base from J, the junction kept 10 bases outside the gene matches. The CDR3 runs to 16 residues. The CDR3 here is CASGGLGGLNTGELFF. The CDR3 DNA reads as TGCGCCAGCGGCGGATTGGGGGGGTTGAACACCGGGGAGCTGTTTTTT.

This clone is a singleton in its sample. The chain combines TRBV4-3 with TRBJ2-2; D may be TRBD1 (6 bases). The germline V gene encodes CDR1 LGHNA and CDR2 YSLEER. With 4 bases removed from V and 2 bases from J, the gap between germline ends came to 14 bases. This CDR3 has 16 amino acids. The DNA for the CDR3 is TGCGCCAGCAGCCCCCCGGGACACTTAAACACCGGGGAGCTGTTTTTT. It is translated as CASSPPGHLNTGELFF.

V gene TRBV20-1 combines with J gene TRBJ2-1; no definite D call. Between the trimmed V and J ends, which lost 5 bases and 9 bases, there was a span of 11 bases. CDR1 is DFQATT, CDR2 SNEGSKA, per germline (reference sequence). The CDR3 sequence is 11 residues long. The CDR3 coding sequence is TGCAGTGCTCCTGCACCGGGTGAGCAGTTCTTC. Translating it yields CSAPAPGEQFF.

The V and J genes are TRBV28 and TRBJ1-2; D perhaps matches TRBD1 (5 bases). The V end lost 4 bases, the J end lost 8 bases, and 17 bases lay between the germline ends. This CDR3 has 14 residues. Germline V gene lookup returns CDR1 MDHEN and CDR2 SYDVKM. The chain's CDR3 is CASSSKGMGRGYTF. The CDR3 region has the DNA TGTGCCAGCAGTTCGAAGGGTATGGGGCGAGGCTACACCTTC.

This clone came up once. V and J are TRBV11-2 and TRBJ2-7; tentative D call: TRBD1 (6 bases). Germline lookup yields CDR1 SGHAT and CDR2 FQNNGV. V shed 5 bases and J shed 1 base, with 15 bases lying between them. CDR3 size: 15 residues. CDR3 sequence: CASSPYPGTSYEQYF. The CDR3 nucleotides are TGTGCCAGCAGCCCTTATCCCGGGACATCCTACGAGCAGTACTTC. Combining the CDR3 with reference TRBV11-2 and TRBJ2-7 gives the whole variable domain EAGVAQSPRYKIIEKRQSVAFWCNPISGHATLYWYQQILGQGPKLLIQFQNNGVVDDSQLPKDRFSAERLKGVDSTLKIQPAKLEDSAVYLCASSPYPGTSYEQYFGPGTRLTVT.

This chain connects TRBV13 to TRBJ2-2; TRBD2 matches 11 bases. The CDR3 covers 19 residues. CDR1 is PRHDT, CDR2 FYEKMQ, per germline (reference sequence). V dropped 3 bases and J dropped 4; count of bases not matched to a gene: 13. The CDR3 region is CASSFSGGAKGSSTGELFF. CDR3 DNA: TGTGCCAGCAGCTTTAGCGGGGGGGCCAAGGGGTCCAGCACCGGGGAGCTGTTTTTT. The complete variable domain, with remaining parts taken from reference TRBV13 and TRBJ2-2, reads AAGVIQSPRHLIKEKRETATLKCYPIPRHDTVYWYQQGPGQDPQFLISFYEKMQSDKGSIPDRFSAQQFSDYHSELNMSSLELGDSALYFCASSFSGGAKGSSTGELFFGEGSRLTVL.

This chain uses TRBV18 with TRBJ1-2; D gene unclear. This CDR3 has 15 amino acids. The germline V and J ends were trimmed by 5 bases and 0 bases, with 13 bases remaining between them. Germline loops: CDR1 KGHSH, CDR2 LQKENI. CDR3 loop: CASSEARLSNYGYTF. Here the CDR3 DNA reads TGTGCCAGCTCAGAGGCACGGCTATCTAACTATGGCTACACCTTC.

The chain is built from TRBV1 and TRBJ1-2; the D call TRBD1 from the table was never checked on the DNA. TRBV1 is shown as a pseudogene. The length of the CDR3 is 15 residues. CDR3 in amino acids: CTSSPSGGPHYGYTF. In DNA, the CDR3 is TGCACCAGCAGCCCCTCAGGGGGTCCCCACTATGGCTACACCTTC.

The CDR3 region has the DNA TGTGCCAGCAGCCTAAACTACGAATGGCAGTACTTC. Residues: CASSLNYEWQYF. V gene TRBV14 combines with J gene TRBJ2-7, with D hard to call. V lost 4 bases and J 9 bases, leaving 13 bases between the germline ends. The germline V gene encodes CDR1 SGHDN and CDR2 FVKESK. CDR3 length equals 12 residues. The full variable domain, with the rest looked up from reference TRBV14 and TRBJ2-7, is EAGVTQFPSHSVIEKGQTVTLRCDPISGHDNLYWYRRVMGKEIKFLLHFVKESKQDESGMPNNRFLAERTGGTYSTLKVQPAELEDSGVYFCASSLNYEWQYFGPGTRLTVT.

This chain joins TRBV6-5 and TRBJ2-2; 8 positions match TRBD2. The CDR3 consists of 15 residues. The germline V gene has CDR1 MNHEY and CDR2 SVGAGI. The junction had 2 bases not matched to a gene; V was cut back by 2 bases and J by 3 bases. CDR3 protein: CASSYRGGDTGELFF. The CDR3 bases are TGTGCCAGCAGTTACCGGGGGGGAGACACCGGGGAGCTGTTTTTT.

V gene TRBV19 combines with J gene TRBJ2-5; no definite D call. V lost 5 bases and J lost 4, with 14 bases in between. Germline CDR1 reads LNHDA; CDR2 reads SQIVND (reference sequence). The CDR3 sequence is 14 residues long. Written as DNA, the CDR3 is TGTGCCAGTAGTGCGCGAGATGGTTCAGAGACCCAGTACTTC. Protein product: CASSARDGSETQYF.

The genes are TRBV29-1 and TRBJ1-1, with TRBD1 matching 9 bases. The length of the CDR3 is 15 residues. Germline CDR1 is SQVTM and CDR2 is ANQGSEA. With V trimmed by 6 bases and J by 4 bases, 12 bases remained unmatched. CDR3 bases: TGCAGCGTGGAGGGACCGGGACAGGGACGCACTGAAGCTTTCTTT. It translates to CSVEGPGQGRTEAFF.

V is TRBV5-6 and J is TRBJ2-1; 9 bases align to TRBD2. Trimming took 1 base from V and 8 from J; bases not matched to a gene: 7. The CDR3 extends over 15 amino acids. Germline CDR1 is SGHDT and CDR2 is YYEEEE. The CDR3 DNA follows: TGTGCCAGCAGCTTGTTAAGCGGGGGGCGGCATGAGCAGTTCTTC. Its protein is CASSLLSGGRHEQFF.

This clone has just one count. V usage is TRBV7-9 and J usage is TRBJ2-5; TRBD1 matches 8 bases. The V gene's germline CDR1 is SEHNR and CDR2 FQNEAQ (reference sequence). The CDR3 is made up of 15 amino acids. Trimming removed 1 base from V and 3 bases from J; junction bases left unmatched: 4. Written as DNA, the CDR3 is TGTGCCAGCAGCTTAGGGCGGACAGGGAAAGAGACCCAGTACTTC. It encodes CASSLGRTGKETQYF. Drawing the rest from reference TRBV7-9 and TRBJ2-5, the complete variable domain is DTGVSQNPRHKITKRGQNVTFRCDPISEHNRLYWYRQTLGQGPEFLTYFQNEAQLEKSRLLSDRFSAERPKGSFSTLEIQRTEQGDSAMYLCASSLGRTGKETQYFGPGTRLLVL.

The chain is built from TRBV11-3 and TRBJ2-2; the D gene is possibly TRBD2 (6 bases). The V end lost 5 bases, the J end lost 5 bases, and 15 bases lay between the germline ends. This CDR3 contains 15 residues. Germline assignment: CDR1 SGHNT and CDR2 YENEEA. In nucleotides, the CDR3 is TGTGCCAGCAGCGCAGTTAGCGGAGCTACCGGGGAGCTGTTTTTT. Its translation is CASSAVSGATGELFF.

This sequence joins TRBV6-5 and TRBJ1-2, with TRBD1 matching over 9 bases. The CDR3 runs to 14 residues. From germline, CDR1 is MNHEY and CDR2 SVGAGI. The junction had 7 bases not matched to a gene; V was cut back by 5 bases and J by 6 bases. The DNA for the CDR3 is TGTGCCAGCAGTAACCCGGGACAGGGCAATGGCTACACCTTC. Protein product: CASSNPGQGNGYTF.

This clone was found once. V gene TRBV6-5 combines with J gene TRBJ2-7; 9 nucleotides match TRBD2. Trimming at V came to 8 bases and at J to 4 bases, leaving 9 bases not matched to a gene. Germline assignment: CDR1 MNHEY and CDR2 SVGAGI. This CDR3 spans 14 amino acids. CDR3 sequence reads: CASSRSAGGYEQYV. The CDR3 DNA sequence: TGTGCCAGCTCTCGGTCAGCGGGGGGATACGAGCAGTACGTC.